Presented here are 3 T cell receptor beta chains from one specimen sequenced in a study of T cells in Graves' hyperthyroidism and ophthalmopathy. The TCR beta CDR3 regions underwent amplification using RNA transcripts as the source. An initial round of RT-PCR targeting the TCR CDR3 relied on the HTBI primer set. TCRdb used MiXCR to reprocess the multiplex PCR reads, holding one entry per CDR3 protein. The sample has around 610,000 distinct CDR3 sequences; approximately 14% are singletons. The sequenced sample was blood. The receptors derive from a woman aged 40-49 years with Graves' ophthalmopathy.

J is TRBJ2-7 and V is TRBV4-3; D call uncertain. The CDR3 is 13 amino acids. V was pared by 1 base and J by 0 bases, with 4 bases between. The germline gives CDR1 LGHNA, CDR2 YSLEER. In nucleotides, the CDR3 is TGCGCCAGCAGCCAAGTCCTCTCCTACGAGCAGTACTTC. Its protein product is CASSQVLSYEQYF.

This clonotype showed up many times. This could be a read error, since a much larger clone is one nucleotide away. The chain has TRBV15 and TRBJ1-1, with no clear D. V lost 5 bases to trimming and J lost 4 bases, with 17 bases between them. The CDR3 is 15 residues long. Germline lookup yields CDR1 LNHNV and CDR2 YYDKDF (reference sequence). In DNA, the CDR3 is TGTGCCACCAGCTTTAACGGCGGAGGAGGCACTGAAGCTTTCTTT. Its translation: CATSFNGGGGTEAFF.

This clonotype was counted ten times or more. The chain links TRBV10-2 to TRBJ2-5; D gene uncertain. The CDR3 is 14 amino acids. CDR1 and CDR2 (germline): WSHSY, SAAADI. Trimming shortened V by 4 bases and J by 0 bases, and 9 bases separated the two germline ends. This CDR3 reads CASSVGRHQETQYF. CDR3 DNA: TGCGCCAGCAGTGTAGGTCGGCACCAAGAGACCCAGTACTTC.